Listed below are T cell receptor beta chains from one sample, sequenced in a study of cytotoxic CD8 clonotypes in ibrutinib-treated CLL. Sequenced by immunoSEQ multiplex PCR; TCRdb stores in-frame clones only, minus some. The table records fewer than 400,000 clones, about 64% of them present only once. This specimen consisted of PBMCs, obtained after 36 months of ibrutinib treatment. The source is a human donor with chronic lymphocytic leukemia. Both conserved end residues are part of each CDR3. D genes are given only for firm matches. Clone size, where shown, is once, few, many, or a class for clones that have expanded.

V	J	D	size	CDR3	DNA
TRBV6-5	TRBJ1-5	TRBD1	NA	CASTADRESNQPQHF	TGTGCCAGCACTGCAGACAGGGAGAGCAATCAGCCCCAGCATTTT
TRBV6-1	TRBJ1-2	NA	NA	CATQPGPLVYGYTF	TGTGCCACACAACCAGGACCCCTTGTCTATGGCTACACCTTC
TRBV5-1	TRBJ2-7	NA	few	CASRLRFATNSSYEQYF	TGCGCCAGCAGATTGCGTTTCGCGACAAACAGCTCCTACGAGCAGTACTTC
TRBV28	TRBJ1-3	NA	NA	CASSLPQGWGNTIYF	TGTGCCAGCAGTTTACCTCAAGGGTGGGGAAACACCATATATTTT
TRBV28	TRBJ2-5	NA	NA	CASSFPTGAGETQYF	TGTGCCAGCAGTTTCCCAACAGGGGCGGGGGAGACCCAGTACTTC
TRBV5-4	TRBJ2-3	NA	NA	CASSSSLGREGQDTQYF	TGTGCCAGCAGCTCCTCCCTTGGGCGAGAAGGGCAAGATACGCAGTATTTT
TRBV19	TRBJ2-2	NA	NA	CASSTEGKRAPNTGELFF	TGTGCCAGTAGTACGGAGGGCAAGCGGGCTCCGAACACCGGGGAGCTGTTTTTT
TRBV11-2	TRBJ1-1	NA	NA	CASSLVPGMEAFF	TGTGCCAGCAGCTTAGTTCCGGGTATGGAAGCTTTCTTT
TRBV5-4	TRBJ2-7	NA	few	CASSLEVGFEQYF	TGTGCCAGCAGCTTGGAGGTGGGGTTCGAGCAGTACTTC
TRBV5-1	TRBJ1-2	TRBD1	NA	CASSGSGTGDKGYTF	TGCGCCAGCAGCGGATCCGGGACAGGGGATAAAGGCTACACCTTC